This T cell receptor beta chain was sequenced during a study of PD-1 blockade in classical Hodgkin lymphoma. Study-level background: Patients were infused with nivolumab 3 mg/kg every 2 weeks.

Some clones are missing from TCRdb's copy, which holds only in-frame ones; the method was immunoSEQ multiplex PCR. Among approximately 26,000 clones listed, about 74% were seen once. Each patient's relapse followed autologous stem cell transplantation, and brentuximab vedotin exposure varied. Study-level results: Exclusion was the outcome for patients who began nivolumab under 1 year after ASCT. By C4D1 there was a significant rise in CD4+ TCR diversity but not in CD8+ TCR diversity.

Germline V gene lookup returns CDR1 MNHNS and CDR2 SASEGT. The CDR3 spans 16 residues. With 4 bases removed from V and 2 bases from J, the gap between germline ends came to 17 bases. Turning to this clone: Its antigen is currently unknown.

The chain is built from TRBV6-1 and TRBJ2-5; tentative D call: TRBD2 (7 bases). The clonotype originates from a human donor with classical Hodgkin lymphoma. This specimen consisted of peripheral blood mononuclear cells (PBMCs), obtained before the second cycle of nivolumab. CDR3 in amino acids: CASSAFRRGLQETQYF. For the CDR3, the DNA is TGTGCCAGCAGTGCATTTAGGCGGGGGCTACAAGAGACCCAGTACTTC.